This T cell receptor beta chain was sequenced during a study of regulatory T cells in long-lasting Graves disease. Study background: For a period under 3 months, newly diagnosed Graves' patients had taken antithyroid drugs.

Time point defined: newly diagnosed GD, antithyroid drugs for less than 3 months. With RNA extracted from PBMCs as input, the TCR library was made. At least ten counts were recorded for this clonotype. Germline CDR1 is LGHNT and CDR2 is FRNRAP. The CDR3 totals 15 residues. Trimming took off 4 bases at V and 5 bases at J, with 17 bases between the two ends. Assembly of TCR beta libraries relied on iRepertoire HTBI primers together with Arm-PCR of CDR3 regions. Each CDR3 protein is one row after TCRdb ran MiXCR on the multiplex PCR reads. The top ten clones hold under 20% of a sample with 350,000 to 450,000 distinct CDR3 sequences, 10% to 15% of them seen once. This sample was also put to use in a study of T cells in Graves' hyperthyroidism and ophthalmopathy. As that study records: Uncontrolled infection, other autoimmune disease, pregnancy and lactation each barred patients from inclusion.

This clonotype was sampled from a young woman with Graves disease. The input for sequencing was peripheral blood mononuclear cells (PBMCs), taken at new diagnosis, from a patient treated with antithyroid drugs. V is TRBV12-5 and J is TRBJ1-1; tentatively, D is TRBD1 (6 bases). This CDR3 reads CASGSGLRTGTEAFF. CDR3 nucleotides: TGTGCTAGTGGTTCGGGACTGAGAACAGGGACTGAAGCTTTCTTT.